Listed below are T cell receptor beta chains from one sample, sequenced in a study of blood T cells in healthy people across ages. TCRdb ran MiXCR on the 5' RACE reads and lists one entry per CDR3 protein. The data show 1.6 million or so distinct CDR3 sequences, with about 31% seen just once and 11% held by the top ten. Material for sequencing was blood. The receptor set was obtained from a woman aged 25 to 39 in good health. CDR3s include the opening cysteine and the closing phenylalanine or tryptophan. D genes are given only for firm matches. Size values are once, few and many counts, or a class for expanded clones, and some rows have none.

v_gene,j_gene,d_gene,abundance,CDR3aa,CDR3nt
TRBV6-5,TRBJ2-1,.,few,CASSSFSGPMYNEQFF,TGTGCCAGCAGTTCCTTTAGCGGACCAATGTACAATGAGCAGTTCTTC
TRBV27,TRBJ2-1,.,few,CASSFPGPSSYNEQFF,TGTGCCAGCAGTTTCCCCGGCCCGAGCTCCTACAATGAGCAGTTCTTC
TRBV7-2,TRBJ2-5,.,.,CASSRHQKETQYF,TGTGCCAGCAGCAGACACCAAAAGGAGACCCAGTACTTC
TRBV7-9,TRBJ2-7,.,few,CASSFPTRGPYEQYF,TGTGCCAGCAGCTTTCCGACTAGGGGTCCCTACGAGCAGTACTTC
TRBV9,TRBJ1-2,.,few,CASSDSHSVGYGYTF,TGTGCCAGCAGCGACTCCCATTCAGTTGGTTATGGCTACACCTTC
TRBV27,TRBJ1-5,TRBD1,.,CASSAGTGSAGQPQHF,TGTGCCAGCAGTGCCGGGACAGGGTCCGCAGGGCAGCCCCAGCATTTT
TRBV27,TRBJ1-5,.,many,CASSSGWDQPQHF,TGTGCCAGCAGCTCTGGGTGGGATCAGCCCCAGCATTTT
TRBV6-1,TRBJ2-1,TRBD1,.,CASDRDRSPYSEQFF,TGTGCCAGCGACAGGGATCGTTCCCCCTACAGTGAGCAGTTCTTC
TRBV5-1,TRBJ2-1,.,.,CASSLAMFHSSYNEQFF,TGCGCCAGCAGCTTGGCCATGTTCCATAGCTCCTACAATGAGCAGTTCTTC
TRBV3-1,TRBJ2-1,.,.,CASSQVYEQFF,TGTGCCAGCAGCCAGGTCTATGAGCAGTTCTTC
TRBV12-3/TRBV12-4,TRBJ2-1,TRBD2,.,CASSKAGGGSMVNEQFF,TGTGCCAGCAGTAAAGCGGGGGGGGGGTCTATGGTCAATGAGCAGTTCTTC
TRBV6-1,TRBJ1-2,.,.,CASSGGPYGYTF,TGTGCCAGCAGTGGAGGTCCCTATGGCTACACCTTC
TRBV7-2,TRBJ2-2,.,few,CASSLGLGFSNTGELFF,TGTGCCAGCAGCTTAGGGTTGGGCTTCTCGAACACCGGGGAGCTGTTTTTT
TRBV2,TRBJ2-1,TRBD2,.,CASRRLAGLDNKQFF,TGTGCCAGCAGGAGACTAGCGGGGTTAGACAATAAGCAGTTCTTC
TRBV7-3,TRBJ2-1,TRBD2,many,CASSFSGGDLFF,TGTGCCAGCAGCTTTAGCGGGGGGGATCTGTTCTTC
TRBV7-6,TRBJ2-3,.,many,CASSFKAAPDTQYF,TGTGCCAGCAGCTTTAAAGCTGCCCCAGATACGCAGTATTTT
TRBV20-1,TRBJ2-5,TRBD2,few,CSAVYSGQETQYF,TGCAGTGCTGTATATAGCGGGCAAGAGACCCAGTACTTC
TRBV20-1,TRBJ2-1,.,.,CSAGLPGTTNNEQFF,TGCAGTGCTGGGTTGCCCGGGACAACGAACAATGAGCAGTTCTTC
TRBV13,TRBJ2-1,.,.,CASSSPLALGAHNGQFF,TGTGCCAGCAGCTCGCCTCTAGCGTTAGGGGCCCACAATGGGCAGTTCTTC
TRBV5-1,TRBJ1-1,TRBD1,few,CASSTPGTGVAFF,TGCGCCAGCAGCACCCCCGGGACAGGGGTCGCTTTCTTT
TRBV28,TRBJ1-4,.,.,CASSKQTAGRREKLFF,TGTGCCAGCAGTAAGCAAACGGCCGGGAGAAGGGAAAAACTGTTTTTT
TRBV20-1,TRBJ2-2,.,.,CSASRRVTGELFF,TGCAGTGCTAGCCGGAGAGTCACCGGGGAGCTGTTTTTT
TRBV15,TRBJ2-7,TRBD1,.,CATSRTGVGYEQYF,TGTGCCACCAGCAGGACAGGGGTTGGGTACGAGCAGTACTTC
TRBV20-1,TRBJ1-2,TRBD1,.,CSARQSGGDVKRGGYTF,TGCAGTGCTAGACAATCAGGGGGCGATGTAAAAAGGGGGGGCTACACCTTC
TRBV29-1,TRBJ2-3,.,.,CSVEPSGGGTDTQYF,TGCAGCGTTGAACCCTCAGGGGGGGGCACAGATACGCAGTATTTT
TRBV9,TRBJ1-2,.,.,CASSVEEAVNYGYTF,TGTGCCAGCAGCGTAGAGGAAGCTGTGAACTATGGCTACACCTTC
TRBV20-1,TRBJ2-7,.,.,CSARHSHYYEQYF,TGCAGTGCTAGACACAGTCACTACTACGAGCAGTACTTC
TRBV4-2,TRBJ2-7,TRBD2,few,CASSQLGLAGKIPSEQYF,TGTGCCAGCAGCCAACTCGGACTAGCGGGAAAAATTCCGTCCGAGCAGTACTTC
TRBV25-1,TRBJ2-1,.,few,CASSGTRENYNEQFF,TGTGCCAGCAGCGGGACGAGAGAGAACTACAATGAGCAGTTCTTC
TRBV20-1,TRBJ2-1,.,.,CSAFGRLYNEQFF,TGCAGTGCCTTCGGGCGGCTCTACAATGAGCAGTTCTTC
TRBV9,TRBJ2-7,.,few,CASSAGGGSSYEQYF,TGTGCCAGCAGCGCCGGCGGCGGGTCATCCTACGAGCAGTACTTC
TRBV7-9,TRBJ2-1,TRBD2,.,CASSFGLAGVPNEQFF,TGTGCCAGCAGCTTCGGCCTAGCGGGGGTACCCAATGAGCAGTTCTTC
TRBV7-7,TRBJ2-5,.,.,CASSSHGAQETQYF,TGTGCCAGCAGCTCCCACGGAGCTCAAGAGACCCAGTACTTC
TRBV27,TRBJ2-7,TRBD2,few,CASSPAGTSGYEQYF,TGTGCCAGCAGTCCGGCAGGGACTAGCGGCTACGAGCAGTACTTC
TRBV7-9,TRBJ2-7,TRBD1,.,CASSLTTGGDEQYF,TGTGCCAGCAGCTTAACGACAGGGGGAGACGAGCAGTACTTC
TRBV13,TRBJ2-7,TRBD1,.,CASSNRTRGRLDEQYF,TGTGCCAGCAGCAACCGCACTAGGGGGCGCCTCGACGAGCAGTACTTC
TRBV6-6,TRBJ2-3,.,many,CASTPSISTDTQYF,TGTGCCAGCACTCCCTCGATAAGCACAGATACGCAGTATTTT
TRBV7-3,TRBJ2-1,TRBD2,.,CASSLTGGAGGRETQFF,TGTGCCAGCAGCTTAACTGGGGGAGCGGGGGGCCGGGAGACCCAGTTCTTC